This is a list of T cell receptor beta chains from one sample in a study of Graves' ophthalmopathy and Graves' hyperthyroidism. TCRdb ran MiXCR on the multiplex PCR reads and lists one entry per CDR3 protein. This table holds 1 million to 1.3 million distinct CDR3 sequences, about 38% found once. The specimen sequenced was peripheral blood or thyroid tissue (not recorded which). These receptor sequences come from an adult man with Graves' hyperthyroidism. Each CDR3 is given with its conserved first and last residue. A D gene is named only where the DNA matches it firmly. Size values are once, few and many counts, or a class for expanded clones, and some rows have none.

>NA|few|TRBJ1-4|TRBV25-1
CASSEDATATNEKLFF
TGTGCCAGCAGTGAAGACGCGACAGCAACTAATGAAAAACTGTTTTTT
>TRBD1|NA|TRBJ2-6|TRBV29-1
CSVEGQGISTGANVLTF
TGCAGCGTTGAGGGACAGGGGATCAGCACCGGGGCCAACGTCCTGACTTTC
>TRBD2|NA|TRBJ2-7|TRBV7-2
CASSLGASGKAYEQYF
TGTGCCAGCAGCTTAGGTGCTAGCGGGAAAGCCTACGAGCAGTACTTC
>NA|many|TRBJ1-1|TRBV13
CASSTRSGNTEAFF
TGTGCCAGCAGCACAAGGTCGGGGAACACTGAAGCTTTCTTT
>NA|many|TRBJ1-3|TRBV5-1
CASSLRGMDSGNTIYF
TGCGCCAGCAGCTTGAGGGGTATGGACTCCGGAAACACCATATATTTT
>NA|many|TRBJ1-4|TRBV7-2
CASSQRQATTNEKLFF
TGTGCCAGCAGCCAAAGACAGGCGACAACTAATGAAAAACTGTTTTTT
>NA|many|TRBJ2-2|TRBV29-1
CSVEKGGVGELFF
TGCAGCGTTGAAAAGGGGGGGGTTGGGGAGCTGTTTTTT
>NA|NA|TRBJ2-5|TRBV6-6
CASRPTAGTNETQYF
TGTGCCAGCAGACCCACCGCAGGGACGAATGAGACCCAGTACTTC
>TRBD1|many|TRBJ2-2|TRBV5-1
CASSSKQGAGELFF
TGCGCCAGCAGCTCCAAACAGGGGGCCGGGGAGCTGTTTTTT
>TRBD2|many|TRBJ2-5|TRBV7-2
CASSLERGLETQYF
TGTGCCAGCAGCTTAGAGCGGGGCTTGGAGACCCAGTACTTC
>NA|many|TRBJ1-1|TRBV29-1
CSVEPRATMNTEAFF
TGCAGCGTCGAGCCCAGGGCTACGATGAACACTGAAGCTTTCTTT
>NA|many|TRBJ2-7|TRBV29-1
CSAIPYGDYEQYF
TGCAGCGCCATCCCATATGGGGACTACGAGCAGTACTTC